This TCR beta chain was retrieved from a study of T cell repertoires in cytomegalovirus infection. Background on the study: Indications came from public TCR beta signatures; they pointed to CMV infection and to a matching HLA type.

Regarding this clonotype: Its target is unknown.

TCRdb analysed the reads with MiXCR anew, one entry per CDR3 protein. Counted here are more than 85,000 distinct CDR3 sequences, more than 15% occurring once; the ten biggest clones make up about 7.3%. Findings and limits, study-wide: Carriage of CMV together with the relevant HLA was identifiable through cumulative public TCR beta family frequency. In two of eight donors, the top clonotype was HLA-C-restricted CMV-specific.

Per germline, CDR1 SGHVS and CDR2 FNYEAQ. The V gene end was trimmed by 3 bases and the J gene end by 8 bases; junction bases not matched to a gene: 2. The CDR3 length is 15 residues. The chain has TRBV7-6 and TRBJ2-1; 15 positions match TRBD2. Sample: PBMCs. The source of this sequence is a human donor in good health (CMV status not recorded). Some clones in this sample may be carry-over from other donors' samples. The CDR3 DNA sequence: TGTGCCAGCAGCTTGGGACTAGCGGGGGGCTATGAGCAGTTCTTC. Protein sequence: CASSLGLAGGYEQFF.